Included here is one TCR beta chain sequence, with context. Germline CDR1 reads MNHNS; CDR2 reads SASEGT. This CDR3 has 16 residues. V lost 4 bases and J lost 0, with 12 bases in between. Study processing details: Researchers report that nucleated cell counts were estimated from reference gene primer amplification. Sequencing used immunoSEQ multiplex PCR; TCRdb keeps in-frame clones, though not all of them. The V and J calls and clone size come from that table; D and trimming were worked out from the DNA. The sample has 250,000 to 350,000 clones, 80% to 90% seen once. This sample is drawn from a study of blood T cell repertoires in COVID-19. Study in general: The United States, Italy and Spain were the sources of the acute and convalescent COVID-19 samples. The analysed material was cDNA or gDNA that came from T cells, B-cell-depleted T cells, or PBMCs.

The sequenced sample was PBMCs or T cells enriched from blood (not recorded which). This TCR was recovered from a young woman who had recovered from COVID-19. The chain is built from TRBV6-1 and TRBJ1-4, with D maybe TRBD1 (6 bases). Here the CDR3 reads CASSGQVAATNEKLFF. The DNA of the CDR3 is TGTGCCAGCAGTGGACAGGTCGCGGCAACTAATGAAAAACTGTTTTTT.